Reported below is one T cell receptor (beta chain). The antigen is unknown. This sample is drawn from a study of tissue T cells after allogeneic stem cell transplantation. Study observations and caveats: Anatomically similar tissues had similar TCR repertoires within each patient. Tissue-detected TCR repertoire was only partly captured by blood and spleen T cells. Alloreactivity or antigen specificity of tissue TCRs was not determined; some clones might be host cells. Limitations included a small, clinically heterogeneous cohort and limited sampling depth.

V gave up 1 base and J gave up 4 bases, with 5 bases separating them. The length of the CDR3 is 13 residues. Per germline, CDR1 SGHTA and CDR2 FQGNSA. Repertoires were generated with immunoSEQ multiplex PCR, while TCRdb's copy carries only in-frame clones and drops some. The profile covers 26,000 or so clones, with about 89% appearing a single time and approximately 2% taken by the ten largest. The chain employs TRBV7-2 and TRBJ1-5; no firm D call. This specimen was blood, taken before transplantation. This clonotype originated in a male donor aged 60 or over who later had graft-versus-host disease after an allogeneic stem cell transplant. The CDR3 spells CASSLGVNQPQHF. CDR3 nucleotides: TGTGCCAGCAGCTTAGGGGTTAATCAGCCCCAGCATTTT.